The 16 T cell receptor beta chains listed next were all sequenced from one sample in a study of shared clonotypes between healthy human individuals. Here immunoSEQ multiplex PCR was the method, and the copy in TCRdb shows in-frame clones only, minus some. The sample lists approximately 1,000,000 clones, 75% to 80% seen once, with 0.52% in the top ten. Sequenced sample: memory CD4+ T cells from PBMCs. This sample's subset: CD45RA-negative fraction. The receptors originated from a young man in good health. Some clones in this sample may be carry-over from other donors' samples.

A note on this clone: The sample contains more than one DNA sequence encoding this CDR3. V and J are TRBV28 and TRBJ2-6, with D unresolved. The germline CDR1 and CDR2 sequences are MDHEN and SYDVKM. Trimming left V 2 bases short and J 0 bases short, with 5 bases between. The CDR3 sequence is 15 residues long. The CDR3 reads CASSLGLSGANVLTF. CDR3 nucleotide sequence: TGTGCCAGCAGTTTAGGGCTCTCTGGGGCCAACGTCCTGACTTTC.

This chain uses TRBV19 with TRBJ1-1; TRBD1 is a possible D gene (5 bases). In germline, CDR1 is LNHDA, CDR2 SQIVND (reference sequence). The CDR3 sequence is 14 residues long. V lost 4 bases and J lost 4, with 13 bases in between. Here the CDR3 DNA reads TGTGCCAGTAGTACGGACATCCTCGGCACTGAAGCTTTCTTT. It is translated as CASSTDILGTEAFF.

This CDR3 is CASSSRLAGAGVQYF. CDR3 in DNA: TGTGCCAGCAGTTCGCGACTAGCGGGAGCAGGGGTGCAGTACTTC. The V and J genes are TRBV6-5 and TRBJ2-7; 12 bases line up with TRBD2. V shed 4 bases, J shed 9 bases, and the junction held 10 bases outside the gene matches. The CDR3 is 15 amino acids. Germline CDR1 is MNHEY and CDR2 is SVGAGI.

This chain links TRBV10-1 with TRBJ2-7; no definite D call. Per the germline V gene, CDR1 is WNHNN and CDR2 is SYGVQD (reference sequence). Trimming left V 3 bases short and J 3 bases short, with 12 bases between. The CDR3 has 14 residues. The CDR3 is CASSEQPVSYEQYF. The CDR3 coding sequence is TGCGCCAGCAGTGAACAGCCGGTTAGCTACGAGCAGTACTTC.

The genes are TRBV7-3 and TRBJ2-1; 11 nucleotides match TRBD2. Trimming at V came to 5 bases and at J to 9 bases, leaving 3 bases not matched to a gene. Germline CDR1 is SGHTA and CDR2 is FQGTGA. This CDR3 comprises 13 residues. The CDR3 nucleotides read TGTGCCAGCAGCATGACTAGCGGGGTTGAGCAGTTCTTC. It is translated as CASSMTSGVEQFF. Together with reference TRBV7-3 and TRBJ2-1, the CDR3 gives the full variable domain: GAGVSQTPSNKVTEKGKYVELRCDPISGHTALYWYRQSLGQGPEFLIYFQGTGAADDSGLPNDRFFAVRPEGSVSTLKIQRTERGDSAVYLCASSMTSGVEQFFGPGTRLTVL.

CDR3 nucleotide sequence: TGTGCCAGCAGCTTGGCCGACAGGGGTAACAGGGGGATCAATCAGCCCCAGCATTTT. Protein sequence: CASSLADRGNRGINQPQHF. The chain joins TRBV7-9 to TRBJ1-5; 8 bases map to TRBD1. CDR1 and CDR2 (germline): SEHNR, FQNEAQ (reference sequence). V gave up 3 bases and J gave up 3 bases; unmatched junction bases: 16. The length of the CDR3 is 19 residues.

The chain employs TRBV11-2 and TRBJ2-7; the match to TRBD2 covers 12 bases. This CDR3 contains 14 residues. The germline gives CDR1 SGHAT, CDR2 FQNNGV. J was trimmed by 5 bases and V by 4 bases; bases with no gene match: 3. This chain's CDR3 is CASSSRTSGNEQYF. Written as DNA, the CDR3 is TGTGCCAGCAGCTCCCGGACTAGCGGGAACGAGCAGTACTTC.

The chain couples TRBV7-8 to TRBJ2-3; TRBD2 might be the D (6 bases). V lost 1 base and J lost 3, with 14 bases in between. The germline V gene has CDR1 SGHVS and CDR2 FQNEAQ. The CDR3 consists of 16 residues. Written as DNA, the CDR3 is TGTGCCAGCAGCTTAGACGGGAGAGGAGTAACAGATACGCAGTATTTT. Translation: CASSLDGRGVTDTQYF.

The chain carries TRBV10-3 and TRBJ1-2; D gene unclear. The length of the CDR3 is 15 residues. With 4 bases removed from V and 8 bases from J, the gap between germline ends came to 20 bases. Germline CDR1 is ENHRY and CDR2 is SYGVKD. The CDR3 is CAISGKAAEGVGYTF. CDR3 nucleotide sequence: TGTGCCATCAGTGGTAAGGCAGCCGAGGGCGTGGGCTACACCTTC.

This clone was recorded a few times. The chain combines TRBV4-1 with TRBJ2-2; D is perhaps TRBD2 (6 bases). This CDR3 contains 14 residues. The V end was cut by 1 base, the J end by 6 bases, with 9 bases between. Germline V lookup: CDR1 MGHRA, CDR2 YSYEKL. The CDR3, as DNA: TGCGCCAGCAGCCAAGTGTGGGGGGCCGGGGAGCTGTTTTTT. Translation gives CASSQVWGAGELFF.

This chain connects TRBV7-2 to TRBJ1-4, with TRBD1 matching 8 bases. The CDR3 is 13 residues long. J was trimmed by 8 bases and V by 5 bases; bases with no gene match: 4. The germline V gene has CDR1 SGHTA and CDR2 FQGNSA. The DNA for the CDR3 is TGTGCCAGCAGCCTAAACAGGGGGGAAAAACTGTTTTTT. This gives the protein CASSLNRGEKLFF.

CDR3 sequence: CASSLVGGDEQYF. CDR3 DNA: TGCGCCAGCAGCTTGGTAGGGGGCGACGAGCAGTACTTC. The chain joins TRBV5-1 to TRBJ2-7; 7 positions agree with TRBD1. The trim removed 0 bases at V and 5 bases at J, leaving 2 bases unmatched. Germline V gene sequence: CDR1 SGHRS, CDR2 YFSETQ. The CDR3 spans 13 residues.

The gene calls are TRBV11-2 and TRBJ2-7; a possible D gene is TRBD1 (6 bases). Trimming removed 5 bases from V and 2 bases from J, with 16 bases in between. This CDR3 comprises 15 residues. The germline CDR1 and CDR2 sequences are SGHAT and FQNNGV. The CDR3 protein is CASSLLPGQPYEQYF. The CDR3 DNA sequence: TGTGCCAGCAGCCTTCTCCCGGGACAACCCTACGAGCAGTACTTC.

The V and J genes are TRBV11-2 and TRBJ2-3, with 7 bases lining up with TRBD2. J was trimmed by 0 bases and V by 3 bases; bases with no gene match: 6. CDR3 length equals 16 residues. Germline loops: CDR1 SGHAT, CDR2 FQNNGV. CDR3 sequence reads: CASSLGSGMSTDTQYF. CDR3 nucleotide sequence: TGTGCCAGCAGCTTGGGGAGCGGGATGAGCACAGATACGCAGTATTTT.

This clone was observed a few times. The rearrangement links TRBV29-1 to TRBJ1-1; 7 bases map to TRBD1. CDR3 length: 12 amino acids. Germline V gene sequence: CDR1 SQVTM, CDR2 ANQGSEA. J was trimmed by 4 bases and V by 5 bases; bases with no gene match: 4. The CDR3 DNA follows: TGCAGCGTTTTGCCAGGGGGCACTGAAGCTTTCTTT. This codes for CSVLPGGTEAFF.

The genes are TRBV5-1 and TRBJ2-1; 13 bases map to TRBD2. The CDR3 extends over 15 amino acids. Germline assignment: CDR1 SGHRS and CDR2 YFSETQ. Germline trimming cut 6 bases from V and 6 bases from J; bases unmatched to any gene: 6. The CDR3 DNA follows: TGCGCCAGCACCTGGACTAGCGGGAGCCTCAATGAGCAGTTCTTC. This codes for CASTWTSGSLNEQFF.